This T cell receptor (beta chain) was profiled in a study of blood T cell repertoires in COVID-19. Turning to the study itself: There were acute and convalescent COVID-19 samples, and they came from the United States, Italy and Spain. PBMCs, B-cell-depleted T cells, or T cells were the source of the cDNA or gDNA that made up the material.

Original methodology: Estimates of nucleated cell counts were drawn from the amplification of reference gene primers. The protocol was immunoSEQ multiplex PCR, while the TCRdb copy is restricted to in-frame clones and leaves out a portion. V and J calls plus clone size are reproduced from that table; the DNA served to infer D and trimming. This table has approximately 190,000 clones, about 88% appearing once. The CDR3 is 16 amino acids. Germline loops: CDR1 MNHEY, CDR2 SVGAGI. The V segment lost 0 bases and the J segment 1 base; nucleotides outside the gene matches: 5. The chain employs TRBV6-5 and TRBJ1-1, with 7 positions matching TRBD1. The sequence was collected from a woman in her thirties or forties who had recovered from COVID-19. Sequencing was carried out using peripheral blood. CDR3 nucleotides: TGTGCCAGCAGTTACTCGAGGACAGGCTGGAACACTGAAGCTTTCTTT. It encodes CASSYSRTGWNTEAFF.